This T cell receptor (beta chain) was found in a study of CXCR3-negative and CXCR3-positive naive CD8 T cells. Study results and limitations: Against CXCR3-negative naive cells, CXCR3-positive naive cells showed more hydrophobic TRB CDR3s.

A CD45RO-CCR7+CD27+CD95- phenotype identified naive CD8+ T cells. This clonotype shows up as medium-sized by frequency. Its antigen is not identified. Each TRB cDNA library was prepared by 5' RACE (with UMI labels). TCRdb reanalyzed the 5' RACE reads, giving one entry per CDR3 protein sequence and no DNA. Its listing shows some 6,700 distinct CDR3 sequences. Sample: naive CXCR3+ CD8+ T cells from blood. Noted subset: CD45RO-CCR7+CD27+CD95- naive CD8+ T cells expressing CXCR3 (TNR3+). The clonotype originates from a human donor in good health. Some clones in this sample may be carry-over from other donors' samples.

The CDR3 loop reads CSGVDGDSYEQYF. The chain joins TRBV29-1 to TRBJ2-7. Germline V gives CDR1 SQVTM, CDR2 ANQGSEA. The CDR3 covers 13 residues.